Below are 17 T cell receptor beta chains sequenced from a single sample in a study of regulatory T cells in long-lasting Graves disease. Both iRepertoire HTBI primers and Arm-PCR of CDR3 regions were used to build the TCR beta libraries. TCRdb re-derived calls from the multiplex PCR reads in MiXCR, one entry per CDR3 protein. The data show around 500,000 distinct CDR3 sequences, about 20% seen once. As for time point: persistent/refractory GD, antithyroid drugs over 5 years with positive TRAb. Researchers made the TCR library from RNA that was extracted from PBMCs. The sample here was peripheral blood mononuclear cells (PBMCs), taken when the disease was refractory, from a patient treated with antithyroid drugs. The receptors stem from a female donor with Graves disease.

The chain employs TRBV29-1 and TRBJ2-7; TRBD1 agrees at 7 bases. With 6 bases clipped from V and 4 bases from J, the junction kept 6 bases outside the gene matches. This CDR3 region has 12 residues. Germline V gives CDR1 SQVTM, CDR2 ANQGSEA. The DNA of the CDR3 is TGCAGCGTCGGGGACAGCATTTACGAGCAGTACTTC. As protein: CSVGDSIYEQYF.

The chain uses TRBV27 and TRBJ2-1; TRBD1 or TRBD2 may be the D gene (5 bases each). This CDR3 comprises 18 residues. Per germline, CDR1 MNHEY and CDR2 SMNVEV (reference sequence). V was trimmed by 6 bases and J by 0 bases, leaving 21 bases between them. The CDR3 DNA reads as TGTGCCAGCAGCTTGGACATGACCGAGGGGAGCTCCTACAATGAGCAGTTCTTC. Translating it yields CASSLDMTEGSSYNEQFF.

The rearrangement uses TRBV7-9 and TRBJ1-5; a possible D gene is TRBD1 (5 bases). V dropped 1 base and J dropped 2 bases, with 12 bases sitting between them. The germline V gene has CDR1 SEHNR and CDR2 FQNEAQ (reference sequence). The CDR3 covers 16 residues. This CDR3 is CASSLVRGDGNQPQHF. CDR3 nucleotide sequence: TGTGCCAGCAGCTTAGTTAGGGGTGACGGCAATCAGCCCCAGCATTTT.

This clonotype has at least ten counts. The chain uses TRBV6-1 and TRBJ2-7; D gene uncertain. Trimming cost V 4 bases and J 3 bases, with 4 bases left between them. The length of the CDR3 is 11 residues. CDR1 is MNHNS and CDR2 is SASEGT in the germline V gene. Written as DNA, the CDR3 is TGTGCCAGCAGTGCGTACTACGAGCAGTACTTC. This gives the protein CASSAYYEQYF.

There are many counts of this clonotype. This sequence joins TRBV12-3 or TRBV12-4 and TRBJ2-2; 7 bases fit TRBD1. The CDR3 runs to 15 residues. V gave up 2 bases and J gave up 5 bases; unmatched junction bases: 5. The CDR3: CASSLKGAWTGELFF. The CDR3 nucleotides are TGTGCCAGCAGTTTAAAGGGGGCGTGGACCGGGGAGCTGTTTTTT.

The genes are TRBV18 and TRBJ2-5; D perhaps matches TRBD2 (7 bases). There are 15 residues in the CDR3. Germline V gives CDR1 KGHSH, CDR2 LQKENI. V was clipped by 3 bases and J by 1 base, with 12 bases between them. This chain's CDR3 is CASSPGGRSQETQYF. The CDR3 DNA reads TGTGCCAGCTCACCGGGGGGGCGCTCCCAAGAGACCCAGTACTTC.

V gene TRBV5-4 combines with J gene TRBJ1-2; D remains unclear. V was pared by 4 bases and J by 5 bases, with 12 bases between. Germline V gives CDR1 SGHNT, CDR2 YYREEE (reference sequence). The CDR3 loop spans 13 amino acids. The CDR3 is CASSKRTVYGYTF. CDR3 in DNA: TGTGCCAGCAGCAAGAGGACCGTTTATGGCTACACCTTC.

This clonotype was counted between two and nine times. A read error may produce the germline difference seen at one junction end. The rearrangement uses TRBV29-1 and TRBJ2-7; 8 positions agree with TRBD1. CDR1 is SQVTM, CDR2 ANQGSEA, per germline. The CDR3 totals 14 residues. The CDR3 is CSVGGQASSHEQYF. Written as DNA, the CDR3 is TGCAGCGTGGGGGGACAGGCCTCCTCCCACGAGCAGTACTTC.

The gene calls are TRBV10-3 and TRBJ2-7; D gene uncertain. The CDR3 consists of 14 residues. Per germline, CDR1 ENHRY and CDR2 SYGVKD. V shed 2 bases and J shed 2 bases, with 10 bases lying between them. CDR3 region: CAISELGRTYEQYF. CDR3 DNA sequence: TGTGCCATCAGTGAGCTCGGCAGGACCTACGAGCAGTACTTC.

This clonotype was picked up many times. This chain links TRBV6-5 with TRBJ2-7, with 10 bases fitting TRBD2. CDR1 is MNHEY and CDR2 is SVGAGI in the germline V gene. The ends lost 2 bases at V and 5 bases at J; junction bases unmatched: 12. The CDR3 has 17 residues. CDR3 amino acids: CASSYLPRSGRLHEQYF. The CDR3 region has the DNA TGTGCCAGCAGTTACCTCCCTCGTAGCGGGAGGTTACACGAGCAGTACTTC.

This clonotype was picked up many times. The chain combines TRBV5-6 with TRBJ1-1; D remains ambiguous. Trimming took off 1 base at V and 6 bases at J, with 7 bases between the two ends. CDR3 length: 12 residues. CDR1 is SGHDT and CDR2 is YYEEEE in the germline V gene. The CDR3, as DNA: TGTGCCAGCAGCTTGCGTGTCTCTGAAGCTTTCTTT. Translation gives CASSLRVSEAFF.

J is TRBJ2-3 and V is TRBV12-3 or TRBV12-4; 10 nucleotides line up with TRBD2. V trimming: 7 bases; J trimming: 2 bases; junction bases outside the gene matches: 3. The CDR3 is made up of 14 amino acids. The CDR3 here is CASTLAGATDTQYF. The CDR3 DNA reads TGTGCCAGCACCCTAGCGGGAGCCACAGATACGCAGTATTTT.

This clonotype showed up just a few times. The CDR3 loop reads CASSGSGSQPYEQYF. The DNA for the CDR3 is TGCGCCAGCAGTGGAAGCGGGAGCCAGCCCTACGAGCAGTACTTC. The V gene is TRBV10-2, the J gene TRBJ2-7, with 8 bases aligning to TRBD2. Per germline, CDR1 WSHSY and CDR2 SAAADI. Germline trimming cut 4 bases from V and 2 bases from J; bases unmatched to any gene: 7. The CDR3 is made up of 15 amino acids.

The genes are TRBV6-1 and TRBJ2-7; weak D call: TRBD2 (7 bases). The J call may be faulty, since TRBJ2-5 better matches the DNA end. Germline-derived CDR1 and CDR2 are MNHNS and SASEGT. This CDR3 has 14 residues. In DNA form, the CDR3 reads TGTGCCAGCAGATGGGGGCGGGAGAGAGAGACCCAGTACTTC. As protein: CASRWGRERETQYF.

This clonotype was seen many times. This chain uses TRBV6-4 with TRBJ1-1, with no clear D. CDR3 length equals 10 residues. V was trimmed by 6 bases and J by 7 bases, leaving 6 bases between them. Germline values: CDR1 MRHNA, CDR2 SNTAGT. The CDR3 loop is CASRLVEAFF. In nucleotides, the CDR3 is TGTGCCAGCAGGCTAGTTGAAGCTTTCTTT.

This clonotype was seen ten or more times. This chain connects TRBV6-9 to TRBJ2-7; perhaps TRBD2 as D (6 bases). The germline V and J ends were trimmed by 3 bases and 4 bases, with 10 bases remaining between them. Germline V gene sequence: CDR1 MNHGY, CDR2 SVAAGI. The CDR3 extends over 13 amino acids. The CDR3 DNA reads as TGTGCCAGCAGTTACGGGGCGGGGTACGAGCAGTACTTC. Protein sequence: CASSYGAGYEQYF.

The chain combines TRBV29-1 with TRBJ2-7, with TRBD1 as a possible D gene (6 bases). Trimming removed 6 bases from V and 3 bases from J, with 15 bases in between. This CDR3 has 13 amino acids. CDR1 and CDR2 (germline): SQVTM, ANQGSEA. The chain's CDR3 is CSVGTLHFYEQYF. The CDR3 nucleotides read TGCAGCGTCGGGACATTACACTTCTACGAGCAGTACTTC.